A selection of T cell receptor beta chains follows, all from one sample in a study of CXCR3-negative and CXCR3-positive naive CD8 T cells. For each CDR3 protein, TCRdb gives one entry from its re-call of the 5' RACE reads, without DNA. The table for this sample gives approximately 100,000 distinct CDR3 sequences. Sequences were obtained from naive CXCR3- CD8+ T cells from blood. Receptors originate from a human donor in good health. Some clones in this sample may be carry-over from other donors' samples. CDR3s include the opening cysteine and the closing phenylalanine or tryptophan.

V	J	CDR3
TRBV29-1	TRBJ2-1	CSVLLAGNNEQFF
TRBV29-1	TRBJ1-1	CSVEDGLITEAFF
TRBV28	TRBJ2-7	CASSLEIGQGGFEQYF
TRBV5-6	TRBJ2-5	CASSPGPKTQYF
TRBV7-9	TRBJ2-1	CASSFAPGNEQFF
TRBV29-1	TRBJ2-7	CSVVGADRPYEQYF
TRBV27	TRBJ2-3	CASSLRGWGPTDTQYF
TRBV28	TRBJ2-7	CASRRQGLTYEQYF
TRBV7-8	TRBJ2-3	CASSLAATGGTSDTQYF
TRBV29-1	TRBJ2-1	CSVEGIPGGSSYNEQFF
TRBV10-3	TRBJ2-4	CAISGAGTGENIQYF
TRBV5-6	TRBJ2-1	CASSLRGSNEQFF
TRBV14	TRBJ2-7	CASSRTSGNYEQYF
TRBV2	TRBJ2-7	CASSERRGTARTSSYEQYF
TRBV12-3/TRBV12-4	TRBJ2-7	CASGTGFYEQYF
TRBV7-9	TRBJ2-2	CASSSIGLAGIRELFF
TRBV6-2/TRBV6-3	TRBJ1-5	CASSYEFERGLGNQPQHF